This passage covers 17 T cell receptor beta chains from one sample sequenced in a study of PD-1 blockade in mismatch repair-deficient tumors. The method was immunoSEQ multiplex PCR; TCRdb's version includes in-frame clones alone and lacks a portion of them. The repertoire includes tens of thousands of clones, 65% to 85% of them detected once, and 2.6% sits in the top ten. The sequencing here drew on peripheral blood, taken 12 weeks after starting pembrolizumab. These TCRs come from an adult with mismatch repair-deficient cancer.

J is TRBJ2-3 and V is TRBV30; 10 positions match TRBD2. Looked up from germline, CDR1 is GTSNPN and CDR2 is SVGIG (reference sequence). V lost 4 bases to trimming and J lost 3 bases; unmatched junction nucleotides: 4. The CDR3 consists of 14 residues. The CDR3 bases are TGTGCCTGGAAAGGGACTAGCGTAACAGATACGCAGTATTTT. Its translation: CAWKGTSVTDTQYF.

The rearrangement joins TRBV7-8 to TRBJ2-5; 8 bases are shared with TRBD1. CDR1 and CDR2 (germline): SGHVS, FQNEAQ. J gave up 4 bases and V 4 bases, and 14 bases lay outside the gene matches. This CDR3 region has 17 residues. CDR3 nucleotides: TGTGCCAGCAGCTATTCGACAGGGGAGGCGGAAGCAGAGACCCAGTACTTC. Translation gives CASSYSTGEAEAETQYF.

This rearrangement joins TRBV12-5 to TRBJ1-1, with D perhaps matching TRBD1 (5 bases). The V end lost 8 bases, the J end lost 3 bases, and 13 bases lay between the germline ends. The CDR3 is 13 amino acids. The germline V gene encodes CDR1 LGHNT and CDR2 FRNRAP. CDR3 coding DNA: TGTGCTAGTACGGTTCGGGGGGACACTGAAGCTTTCTTT. Protein: CASTVRGDTEAFF.

This chain uses TRBV9 with TRBJ2-1; 11 bases match TRBD2. Losses at the gene ends were 3 bases for V and 9 bases for J; bases not matched to a gene: 8. Looked up from germline, CDR1 is SGDLS and CDR2 is YYNGEE. This CDR3 has 15 amino acids. DNA for the CDR3: TGTGCCAGCAGCGACCGTAGCGGGAGGGCCCCTGAGCAGTTCTTC. Its protein is CASSDRSGRAPEQFF.

The V gene is TRBV7-2, the J gene TRBJ2-7; D unresolved. The CDR3 runs 12 residues. Germline assignment: CDR1 SGHTA and CDR2 FQGNSA. The germline V and J ends were trimmed by 4 bases and 3 bases, with 7 bases remaining between them. This CDR3 is CASSSSYYEQYF. The CDR3 DNA sequence: TGTGCCAGCAGCTCTTCATACTACGAGCAGTACTTC.

In its sample, this clone was seen once. The chain employs TRBV7-9 and TRBJ2-5, with D unclear. From germline, CDR1 is SEHNR and CDR2 FQNEAQ (reference sequence). The ends were cut back, 2 bases at V and 4 bases at J, with 14 bases in the middle. This CDR3 is built from 15 residues. CDR3 loop: CASSLKWAGLETQYF. The DNA of the CDR3 is TGTGCCAGCAGCTTAAAATGGGCAGGCTTAGAGACCCAGTACTTC.

The V and J genes are TRBV10-3 and TRBJ2-2, with unresolved D. The CDR3 covers 12 residues. The V end lost 5 bases, the J end lost 1 base, and 2 bases lay between the germline ends. Germline V gives CDR1 ENHRY, CDR2 SYGVKD. CDR3 coding DNA: TGTGCCATCAGTTTGAACACCGGGGAGCTGTTTTTT. Protein product: CAISLNTGELFF.

The chain uses TRBV30 and TRBJ1-1; D call uncertain. Germline assignment: CDR1 GTSNPN and CDR2 SVGIG (reference sequence). Between the trimmed V and J ends, which lost 4 bases and 3 bases, there was a span of 9 bases. The CDR3 contains 12 residues. CDR3 coding DNA: TGTGCCTGGACTCCAAGATACACTGAAGCTTTCTTT. Amino acid sequence: CAWTPRYTEAFF.

The chain joins TRBV7-2 to TRBJ1-3; a weak D match, TRBD1 (6 bases). The CDR3 sequence is 15 residues long. V dropped 3 bases and J dropped 0 bases, with 9 bases sitting between them. Looked up from germline, CDR1 is SGHTA and CDR2 is FQGNSA. CDR3 in DNA: TGTGCCAGCAGCTTCTGGGACAACTCTGGAAACACCATATATTTT. This codes for CASSFWDNSGNTIYF.

The gene calls are TRBV9 and TRBJ2-3; no reliable D call. In germline, CDR1 is SGDLS, CDR2 YYNGEE. This CDR3 spans 16 amino acids. V was trimmed by 0 bases and J by 0 bases, leaving 11 bases between them. The CDR3 bases are TGTGCCAGCAGCGTAGGGCCGTATCGAAGCACAGATACGCAGTATTTT. Its protein is CASSVGPYRSTDTQYF.

The J gene is TRBJ1-2, the V gene TRBV19, with D uncertain. This CDR3 is 12 amino acids long. Germline CDR1 LNHDA, CDR2 SQIVND (reference sequence). V lost 7 bases and J lost 8, with 14 bases in between. Here the CDR3 reads CASTRTEEGYTF. In DNA, the CDR3 is TGTGCCAGTACTCGGACGGAGGAAGGCTACACCTTC.

The V gene is TRBV5-1, the J gene TRBJ1-4; TRBD1 might be the D (5 bases). V gave up 4 bases and J gave up 4 bases, with 14 bases separating them. The CDR3 length is 15 residues. The germline CDR1 and CDR2 sequences are SGHRS and YFSETQ. The CDR3, as DNA: TGCGCCAGCAGCCGAGACGGGGGAGGTAATGAAAAACTGTTTTTT. Protein sequence: CASSRDGGGNEKLFF.

The chain employs TRBV5-6 and TRBJ2-1; D may match TRBD1 or TRBD2 (6 bases each). From germline, CDR1 is SGHDT and CDR2 YYEEEE. V lost 4 bases to trimming and J lost 9 bases, with 11 bases between them. The CDR3 spans 12 residues. The CDR3 bases are TGTGCCAGCAGCCGTCGGGGGCGTGAGCAGTTCTTC. Translating gives CASSRRGREQFF. The whole variable domain, remainder taken from reference TRBV5-6 and TRBJ2-1, is DAGVTQSPTHLIKTRGQQVTLRCSPKSGHDTVSWYQQALGQGPQFIFQYYEEEERQRGNFPDRFSGHQFPNYSSELNVNALLLGDSALYLCASSRRGREQFFGPGTRLTVL.

This chain uses TRBV7-9 with TRBJ1-2; 8 bases match TRBD1. The length of the CDR3 is 12 residues. The V segment lost 5 bases and the J segment 8 bases; nucleotides outside the gene matches: 4. Germline V gives CDR1 SEHNR, CDR2 FQNEAQ (reference sequence). The CDR3 reads CASSETGDGYTF. Here the CDR3 DNA reads TGTGCCAGCAGCGAGACAGGGGACGGCTACACCTTC.

The rearrangement links TRBV28 to TRBJ2-3; 11 bases are shared with TRBD2. This CDR3 is 18 amino acids long. The junction had 10 bases not matched to a gene; V was cut back by 5 bases and J by 0 bases. Germline V gives CDR1 MDHEN, CDR2 SYDVKM. CDR3 in amino acids: CASSLPGTSGHSTDTQYF. DNA for the CDR3: TGTGCCAGCAGTCTCCCCGGGACTAGCGGACACAGCACAGATACGCAGTATTTT.

Note on this clone: A junction boundary mismatches the germline segment, possibly from a read error. The chain employs TRBV5-5 and TRBJ2-1; D possibly corresponds to TRBD2 (6 bases). The CDR3 runs 14 residues. Per the germline V gene, CDR1 is SGHKS and CDR2 is YYEKEE (reference sequence). The chain's CDR3 is CASSFFGSRNGQFF. The CDR3 DNA reads as TGTGCCAGCAGCTTCTTCGGGAGTAGGAATGGGCAGTTCTTC.

Remarks on this clone: The same CDR3 also results from other DNA sequences found in this sample. The rearrangement links TRBV28 to TRBJ1-4; the D is unclear. This CDR3 is 14 amino acids long. Trimming removed 4 bases from V and 0 bases from J, with 6 bases in between. Germline CDR1 and CDR2: MDHEN and SYDVKM. The CDR3 is CASSSGSTNEKLFF. Here the CDR3 DNA reads TGTGCCAGCAGTTCCGGCTCAACTAATGAAAAACTGTTTTTT.